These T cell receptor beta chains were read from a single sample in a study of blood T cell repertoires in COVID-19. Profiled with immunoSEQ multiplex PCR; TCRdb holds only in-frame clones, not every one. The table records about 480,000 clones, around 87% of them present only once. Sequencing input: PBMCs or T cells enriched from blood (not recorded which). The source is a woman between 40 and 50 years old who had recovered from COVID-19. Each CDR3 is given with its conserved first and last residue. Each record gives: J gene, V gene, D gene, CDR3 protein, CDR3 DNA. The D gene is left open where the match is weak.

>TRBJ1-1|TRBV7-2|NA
CASSLAGGSTEAFF
TGTGCCAGCAGCTTAGCGGGGGGAAGCACTGAAGCTTTCTTT
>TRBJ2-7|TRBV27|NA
CASGQRLDPYEQYF
TGTGCCAGCGGCCAGCGACTAGACCCCTACGAGCAGTACTTC
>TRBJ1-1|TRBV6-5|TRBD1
CASSPGGQGTEAFF
TGTGCCAGCAGCCCCGGGGGACAGGGCACTGAAGCTTTCTTT
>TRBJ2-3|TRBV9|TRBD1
CASSRQGTDTQYF
TGTGCCAGCAGCAGACAGGGGACAGATACGCAGTATTTT
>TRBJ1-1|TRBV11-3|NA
CASSTRGEAFF
TGTGCCAGCAGCACCCGGGGAGAAGCTTTCTTT
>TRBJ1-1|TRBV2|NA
CASMMDTLNTEAFF
TGTGCCAGCATGATGGACACTCTGAACACTGAAGCTTTCTTT
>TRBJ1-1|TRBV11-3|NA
CASSPFGTNTEAFF
TGTGCCAGCAGCCCCTTCGGGACAAACACTGAAGCTTTCTTT
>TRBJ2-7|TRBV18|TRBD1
CASSSRTGSNEQYF
TGTGCCAGCTCGTCGAGGACAGGGTCCAACGAGCAGTACTTC
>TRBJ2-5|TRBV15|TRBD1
CATSRDRYRGSGETQYF
TGTGCCACCAGCAGAGATCGGTACAGGGGGTCAGGGGAGACCCAGTACTTC
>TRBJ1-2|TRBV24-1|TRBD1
CATSDPGQGASYGYTF
TGTGCCACCAGTGATCCAGGACAGGGGGCCTCCTATGGCTACACCTTC
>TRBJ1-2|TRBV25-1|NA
CASSNRVSNYGYTF
TGTGCCAGCAGCAACAGGGTTTCTAACTATGGCTACACCTTC